The sequence of this TCR beta chain was determined in a study of blood T cell repertoires in COVID-19. As for the study in general: Spain, Italy and the United States supplied samples that represented acute and convalescent COVID-19. T cells, B-cell-depleted T cells, or PBMCs provided the cDNA or gDNA that served as material.

CDR1 LNHDA and CDR2 SQIVND come from the germline V gene (reference sequence). The J segment lost 4 bases and the V segment lost 3 bases, leaving 11 bases of the junction unmatched. The CDR3 has 16 residues. The recovered donors of Cohort 3 showed two negative PCRs, clearance, or symptom resolution. Produced via immunoSEQ multiplex PCR; TCRdb's table is partial and in-frame only. The data contain roughly 190,000 clones, approximately 86% of them singletons. The chain couples TRBV19 to TRBJ1-1; 7 nucleotides agree with TRBD1. The receptor's source is a woman aged 25 to 39 who had recovered from COVID-19. The sequenced material came from PBMCs or T cells enriched from blood (not recorded which). For the CDR3, the DNA is TGTGCCAGTAGTATGTCGTCAGGGGGACCTGGCACTGAAGCTTTCTTT. It specifies CASSMSSGGPGTEAFF.